A selection of T cell receptor beta chains follows, all from one sample in a study of cytomegalovirus exposure and HLA in healthy donors. Clones were read by immunoSEQ multiplex PCR, and TCRdb kept only the in-frame ones, dropping some. Recorded here are about 72,000 clones; the top ten clones represent roughly 15%. Sequenced input: PBMCs. The receptors originated from a man aged 50 or older in good health and CMV-seropositive. The conserved cysteine and the conserved F or W are not part of the CDR3 here.

j_call v_call cdr3_aa
TRBJ2-1 TRBV13 ASTNRDRGYNEQF
TRBJ1-5 TRBV6-5 ASSYSGGGNQPQH
TRBJ2-1 TRBV28 ASSPGGWRVNEQF
TRBJ1-1 TRBV5-1 ASSRSTGTMNTEAF
TRBJ2-6 TRBV9 ASSGTGSGANVLT
TRBJ1-2 TRBV4-2 ASSRAGYGYT
TRBJ1-2 TRBV2 ASRGEANYGYT
TRBJ1-3 TRBV5-5 ASSLDRGTNTIY
TRBJ1-5 TRBV7-9 ASSLGGQPQH
TRBJ2-3 TRBV7-3 ASSLLGGGLSTDTQY
TRBJ1-1 TRBV4-1 ASSSGGSRMNTEAF
TRBJ2-7 TRBV28 ASSPGGQGIYEQY
TRBJ1-1 TRBV4-2 ASSLRTGDTEAF
TRBJ1-6 TRBV7-3 ASSQNPTGGESPLH
TRBJ2-1 TRBV18 ASLRTSTIDEQF
TRBJ1-1 TRBV5-6 ASSLAPGIGLNTEAF
TRBJ2-2 TRBV19 ASSTQTGELF
TRBJ1-5 TRBV6-1 ASSDLRGTGSQQPQH
TRBJ2-2 TRBV10-3 AISEPDRGTNTGELF
TRBJ1-1 TRBV6-1 ASIWYTSNTEAF
TRBJ1-5 TRBV6-1 AGQPTVYSNQPQH
TRBJ2-7 TRBV2 ASSFQGTASYEQY
TRBJ1-1 TRBV2 ASRNREGAEAF
TRBJ1-1 TRBV7-2 ASSSRTGGYTEAF
TRBJ2-1 TRBV30 AWKRDIYNEQF